One and the same sample provided the 14 T cell receptor beta chains below, sequenced in a study of blood T cell repertoires in COVID-19. Profiling relied on immunoSEQ multiplex PCR, and the TCRdb table lists in-frame clones only, not all of them. This table has 95,000 or so clones, 65% to 85% appearing once. The sequencing sample was made of peripheral blood. These receptors all come from an elderly man with active or convalescent COVID-19.

The chain carries TRBV18 and TRBJ1-1, with D maybe TRBD1 (5 bases). This CDR3 spans 15 amino acids. Germline assignment: CDR1 KGHSH and CDR2 LQKENI. Trimming cost V 1 base and J 1 base, with 10 bases left between them. The CDR3 sequence: CASSPQGRGNTEAFF. CDR3 bases: TGTGCCAGCTCACCACAGGGGAGGGGGAACACTGAAGCTTTCTTT.

J is TRBJ2-1 and V is TRBV7-3; 9 bases fit TRBD1. V shed 4 bases, J shed 12 bases, and the junction held 10 bases outside the gene matches. The germline gives CDR1 SGHTA, CDR2 FQGTGA. The CDR3 has 14 residues. The CDR3 sequence is CASSSLDRGAPQFF. CDR3 coding DNA: TGTGCCAGCAGCTCGCTAGACAGGGGGGCCCCGCAGTTCTTC.

This clone was observed a single time. The chain employs TRBV15 and TRBJ2-6; TRBD1 matches 8 bases. Germline V gene data show CDR1 as LNHNV and CDR2 as YYDKDF (reference sequence). Trimming at V came to 6 bases and at J to 0 bases, leaving 1 base not matched to a gene. This CDR3 has 15 amino acids. CDR3 in DNA: TGTGCCACCAGTACAGGGGGCTCTGGGGCCAACGTCCTGACTTTC. Amino acid sequence: CATSTGGSGANVLTF.

This clone was found a few times. The V gene is TRBV6-1, the J gene TRBJ2-7; D unclear. This CDR3 has 12 amino acids. V lost 2 bases and J lost 1, with 3 bases in between. Germline assignment: CDR1 MNHNS and CDR2 SASEGT. CDR3 region: CASSERSYEQYF. The CDR3 nucleotides are TGTGCCAGCAGTGAACGGTCCTACGAGCAGTACTTC.

V and J are TRBV10-3 and TRBJ1-1; a possible D gene is TRBD1 (5 bases). With 6 bases removed from V and 4 bases from J, the gap between germline ends came to 12 bases. The CDR3 is 13 amino acids. Germline V gene data show CDR1 as ENHRY and CDR2 as SYGVKD. The CDR3: CAIRAGLATEAFF. Here the CDR3 DNA reads TGTGCCATCAGGGCAGGGTTGGCCACTGAAGCTTTCTTT.

V usage is TRBV5-1 and J usage is TRBJ1-2, with a weak D call TRBD1 (5 bases). With 3 bases removed from V and 0 bases from J, the gap between germline ends came to 9 bases. The CDR3 loop spans 14 amino acids. CDR1 is SGHRS and CDR2 is YFSETQ in the germline V gene. The DNA for the CDR3 is TGCGCCAGCAGCTCCACACAGGCTAACTATGGCTACACCTTC. Amino acids: CASSSTQANYGYTF.

This clone has only a few counts. The chain recombines TRBV9 with TRBJ1-3; D is possibly TRBD1 (6 bases). The CDR3 length is 15 residues. CDR1 is SGDLS and CDR2 is YYNGEE in the germline V gene. V was cut by 2 bases and J by 2 bases, with 11 bases left in between. CDR3 bases: TGTGCCAGCAGCGTGGCACAGGGTGCTGGAAACACCATATATTTT. Its translation is CASSVAQGAGNTIYF.

This clone was detected only once. The V call is TRBV5-1, the J call TRBJ2-7, with TRBD1 matching 8 bases. Germline CDR1 reads SGHRS; CDR2 reads YFSETQ. This CDR3 has 14 residues. J was trimmed by 5 bases and V by 4 bases; bases with no gene match: 8. The CDR3 spells CASSTGQGWDEQYF. DNA of the CDR3: TGCGCCAGCAGCACCGGACAGGGCTGGGACGAGCAGTACTTC.

J is TRBJ2-2 and V is TRBV28; D is perhaps TRBD2 (6 bases). This CDR3 is built from 14 residues. Germline V gives CDR1 MDHEN, CDR2 SYDVKM. Trimming left V 4 bases short and J 4 bases short, with 10 bases between. DNA of the CDR3: TGTGCCAGCAGTTCCGCGGGGTCCACCGGGGAGCTGTTTTTT. The encoded protein is CASSSAGSTGELFF. Full variable domain (outside the CDR3, taken from reference TRBV28 and TRBJ2-2): DVKVTQSSRYLVKRTGEKVFLECVQDMDHENMFWYRQDPGLGLRLIYFSYDVKMKEKGDIPEGYSVSREKKERFSLILESASTNQTSMYLCASSSAGSTGELFFGEGSRLTVL.

The chain carries TRBV7-2 and TRBJ2-1; D is perhaps TRBD1 (7 bases). Trimming removed 1 base from V and 14 bases from J, with 15 bases in between. The CDR3 spans 13 residues. Germline CDR1 reads SGHTA; CDR2 reads FQGNSA. CDR3 nucleotide sequence: TGTGCCAGCAGCTTAGGTCCCGACAGGGAGGAGTTCTTC. It specifies CASSLGPDREEFF. Using reference TRBV7-2 and TRBJ2-1 for the parts outside the CDR3, the full variable domain is GAGVSQSPSNKVTEKGKDVELRCDPISGHTALYWYRQSLGQGLEFLIYFQGNSAPDKSGLPSDRFSAERTGGSVSTLTIQRTQQEDSAVYLCASSLGPDREEFFGPGTRLTVL.

This clone was observed once. CDR3 nucleotide sequence: TGTGCCAGCAGTTTAGGTAGCGTGGAGACCCAGTACTTC. It specifies CASSLGSVETQYF. The chain carries TRBV12-3 or TRBV12-4 and TRBJ2-5; TRBD2 might be the D (5 bases). The CDR3 has 13 residues. With 1 base removed from V and 5 bases from J, the gap between germline ends came to 8 bases.

CDR3: CSARRTGVFF. CDR3 in DNA: TGCAGTGCTCGACGGACAGGGGTTTTCTTT. The gene calls are TRBV20-1 and TRBJ1-1, with TRBD1 matching over 9 bases. The germline CDR1 and CDR2 sequences are DFQATT and SNEGSKA (reference sequence). V lost 5 bases to trimming and J lost 13 bases; unmatched junction nucleotides: 5. The CDR3 is made up of 10 amino acids.

The genes are TRBV6-5 and TRBJ2-7, with TRBD1 matching 9 bases. With V trimmed by 6 bases and J by 3 bases, 6 bases remained unmatched. CDR1 is MNHEY, CDR2 SVGAGI, per germline. CDR3 length: 14 amino acids. This CDR3 is CASRSRDRVYEQYF. CDR3 in DNA: TGTGCCAGCAGATCCCGGGACAGGGTCTACGAGCAGTACTTC.

This clone was seen a single time. The chain uses TRBV18 and TRBJ2-3; 9 bases align to TRBD2. The CDR3 has 15 residues. The J segment lost 1 base and the V segment lost 4 bases, leaving 3 bases of the junction unmatched. The germline V gene encodes CDR1 KGHSH and CDR2 LQKENI. The CDR3 DNA sequence: TGTGCCAGCTCACTGCGGGGGGGCGGCACAGATACGCAGTATTTT. Its translation: CASSLRGGGTDTQYF.